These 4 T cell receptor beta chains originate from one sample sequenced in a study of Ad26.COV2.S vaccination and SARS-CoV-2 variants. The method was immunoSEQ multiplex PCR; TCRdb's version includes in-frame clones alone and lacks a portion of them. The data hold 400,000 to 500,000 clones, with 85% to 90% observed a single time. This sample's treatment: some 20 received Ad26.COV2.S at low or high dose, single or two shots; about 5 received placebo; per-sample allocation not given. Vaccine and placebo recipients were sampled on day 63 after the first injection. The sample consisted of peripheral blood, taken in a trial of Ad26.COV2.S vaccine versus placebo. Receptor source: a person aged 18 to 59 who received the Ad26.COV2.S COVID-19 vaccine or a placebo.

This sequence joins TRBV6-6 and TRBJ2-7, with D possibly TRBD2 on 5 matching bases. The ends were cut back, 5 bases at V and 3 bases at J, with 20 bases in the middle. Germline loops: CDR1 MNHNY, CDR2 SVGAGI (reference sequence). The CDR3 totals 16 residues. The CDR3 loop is CASSTPLDSPLYEQYF. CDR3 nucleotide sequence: TGTGCCAGCAGTACTCCACTAGATTCCCCCCTCTACGAGCAGTACTTC.

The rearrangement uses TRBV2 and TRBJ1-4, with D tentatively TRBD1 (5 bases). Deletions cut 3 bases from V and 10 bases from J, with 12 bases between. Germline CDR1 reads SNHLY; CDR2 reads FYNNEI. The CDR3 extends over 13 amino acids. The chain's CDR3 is CASSEAQGGKLFF. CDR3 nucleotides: TGTGCCAGCAGTGAGGCCCAGGGAGGAAAACTGTTTTTT.

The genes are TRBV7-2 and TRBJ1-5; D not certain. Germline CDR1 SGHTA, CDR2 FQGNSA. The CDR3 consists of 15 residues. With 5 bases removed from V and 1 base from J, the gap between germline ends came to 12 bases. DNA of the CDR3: TGTGCCAGCAGCCGTGACCCGGGAAGCAATCAGCCCCAGCATTTT. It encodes CASSRDPGSNQPQHF.

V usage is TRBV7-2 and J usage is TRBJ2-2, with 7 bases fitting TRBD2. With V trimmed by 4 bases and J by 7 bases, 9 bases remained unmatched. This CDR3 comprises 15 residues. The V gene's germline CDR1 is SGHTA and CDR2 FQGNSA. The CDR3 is CASSSKTGGIGELFF. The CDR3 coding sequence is TGTGCCAGCAGCTCGAAGACGGGGGGTATCGGGGAGCTGTTTTTT.